A single sample gave rise to the 29 T cell receptor beta chains below, sequenced in a study of T cell changes during pregnancy in multiple sclerosis (dated by TCRdb to about 2019). Library creation used the immunoSEQ multiplex PCR assay. Sourced from immuneACCESS, this table was stored by TCRdb with only in-frame sequences that have V and J called. A share of the clones is absent; for the studies checked, an unresolved V gene accounts for under half, and the remainder has no known explanation. In all, the sample holds tens of thousands of clones, and about 90% of those were seen once. The ten largest clones add up to 0.7% to 0.95% of the sample. The sample was peripheral blood, taken in the second trimester of pregnancy. These receptors all come from a female donor with multiple sclerosis, enrolled in a pregnancy study.

The chain is built from TRBV10-2 and TRBJ1-6; 10 bases align to TRBD1. J gave up 9 bases and V 6 bases, and 11 bases lay outside the gene matches. The length of the CDR3 is 16 residues. CDR1 and CDR2 (germline): WSHSY, SAAADI. The CDR3 is CASRKTRQGASSPLHF. CDR3 DNA: TGCGCCAGCAGGAAAACACGACAGGGGGCAAGTTCACCCCTCCACTTT.

The genes are TRBV30 and TRBJ2-5; D might be TRBD2 (5 bases). Per the germline V gene, CDR1 is GTSNPN and CDR2 is SVGIG (reference sequence). Trimming shortened V by 2 bases and J by 5 bases, and 21 bases separated the two germline ends. This CDR3 contains 16 residues. The CDR3 reads CAWSPRSGRAFETQYF. As DNA, the CDR3 is TGTGCCTGGAGTCCCCGCAGCGGAAGGGCGTTTGAGACCCAGTACTTC. The full variable domain, in which reference TRBV30 and TRBJ2-5 provide the parts outside the CDR3, is SQTIHQWPATLVQPVGSPLSLECTVEGTSNPNLYWYRQAAGRGLQLLFYSVGIGQISSEVPQNLSASRPQDRQFILSSKKLLLSDSGFYLCAWSPRSGRAFETQYFGPGTRLLVL.

The J gene is TRBJ2-1, the V gene TRBV4-3; no clear D. V was clipped by 2 bases and J by 5 bases, with 16 bases between them. CDR1 and CDR2 from the germline V gene are LGHNA and YSLEER. The CDR3 is made up of 16 amino acids. CDR3 residues: CASSQSLNAIDNEQFF. The CDR3 region has the DNA TGCGCCAGCAGCCAATCATTGAACGCCATAGACAATGAGCAGTTCTTC.

The V and J genes are TRBV6-5 and TRBJ2-4, with 12 positions matching TRBD2. The CDR3 is made up of 15 amino acids. The ends lost 4 bases at V and 4 bases at J; junction bases unmatched: 2. Germline-derived CDR1 and CDR2 are MNHEY and SVGAGI. CDR3: CASSSGTSGKNIQYF. The CDR3 nucleotides are TGTGCCAGCAGTTCCGGGACTAGCGGGAAAAACATTCAGTACTTC.

The J gene is TRBJ2-3, the V gene TRBV9; 10 nucleotides align to TRBD2. This CDR3 has 19 residues. Per germline, CDR1 SGDLS and CDR2 YYNGEE. V shed 3 bases, J shed 6 bases, and the junction held 19 bases outside the gene matches. CDR3 nucleotide sequence: TGTGCCAGCAGCGCAGGGTCCCAAACTCGACTAGCGGGTACGGATACGCAGTATTTT. It yields the protein CASSAGSQTRLAGTDTQYF.

This chain uses TRBV2 with TRBJ2-7, with 7 nucleotides matching TRBD2. Germline lookup yields CDR1 SNHLY and CDR2 FYNNEI. V was clipped by 0 bases and J by 5 bases; unmatched bases: 10. This CDR3 spans 16 amino acids. The CDR3 sequence is CASSEAARLAGDEQYF. CDR3 DNA: TGTGCCAGCAGTGAAGCGGCAAGACTAGCTGGCGACGAGCAGTACTTC. Based on the CDR3 plus reference TRBV2 and TRBJ2-7, the full variable domain is EPEVTQTPSHQVTQMGQEVILRCVPISNHLYFYWYRQILGQKVEFLVSFYNNEISEKSEIFDDQFSVERPDGSNFTLKIRSTKLEDSAMYFCASSEAARLAGDEQYFGPGTRLTVT.

The V gene is TRBV27, the J gene TRBJ2-1; possibly TRBD2 for D (6 bases). Germline V gene sequence: CDR1 MNHEY, CDR2 SMNVEV (reference sequence). Trimming shortened V by 2 bases and J by 10 bases, and 21 bases separated the two germline ends. The CDR3 sequence is 16 residues long. The CDR3 sequence: CASSLPAAGPRGEQFF. The DNA for the CDR3 is TGTGCCAGCAGTTTACCTGCGGCGGGGCCCCGGGGGGAGCAGTTCTTC.

The chain carries TRBV11-3 and TRBJ2-1; TRBD1 agrees at 9 bases. V lost 3 bases and J lost 5; bases outside the gene matches: 5. The CDR3 spans 15 residues. In germline, CDR1 is SGHNT, CDR2 YENEEA. In DNA form, the CDR3 reads TGTGCCAGCAGCTTTGGGACAGGGCCGCACAATGAGCAGTTCTTC. Protein: CASSFGTGPHNEQFF.

The rearrangement joins TRBV5-4 to TRBJ2-1, with a tentative D call TRBD1 (6 bases). Trimming removed 4 bases at V and 4 bases at J, with 18 bases between. CDR1 SGHNT and CDR2 YYREEE come from the germline V gene (reference sequence). CDR3 length: 16 residues. CDR3 residues: CASSPGEQGNYNEQFF. CDR3 bases: TGTGCCAGCAGCCCTGGTGAACAGGGAAATTACAATGAGCAGTTCTTC. Variable domain in full (rest from reference TRBV5-4 and TRBJ2-1): ETGVTQSPTHLIKTRGQQVTLRCSSQSGHNTVSWYQQALGQGPQFIFQYYREEENGRGNFPPRFSGLQFPNYSSELNVNALELDDSALYLCASSPGEQGNYNEQFFGPGTRLTVL.

This chain links TRBV10-3 with TRBJ1-3, with a weak D call TRBD1 (5 bases). Germline CDR1 reads ENHRY; CDR2 reads SYGVKD. The CDR3 totals 15 residues. V was cut by 2 bases and J by 1 base, with 9 bases left in between. CDR3 DNA sequence: TGTGCCATCAGTGAGAGCGGGGGATCTGGAAACACCATATATTTT. Translation: CAISESGGSGNTIYF.

This clone was seen more than once but under ten times. This chain connects TRBV21-1 to TRBJ1-2; TRBD1 reflects the table's D call only, with no check against the DNA. TRBV21-1 is shown as a pseudogene. The CDR3 sequence is 11 residues long. The CDR3 sequence is CASSRGRGGPF. The CDR3 DNA follows: TGTGCCAGCAGCAGGGGGCGTGGTGGCCCCTTC.

This clone was seen only once. The chain employs TRBV10-3 and TRBJ2-3; D perhaps matches TRBD2 (6 bases). This CDR3 spans 14 amino acids. Trimming cost V 3 bases and J 2 bases, with 9 bases left between them. The germline gives CDR1 ENHRY, CDR2 SYGVKD. The CDR3 DNA is TGTGCCATCAGTGATAGCGGAACCACAGATACGCAGTATTTT. Amino acid sequence: CAISDSGTTDTQYF.

The chain uses TRBV2 and TRBJ2-5, with D possibly matching TRBD2 (5 bases). Between the trimmed V and J ends, which lost 7 bases and 4 bases, there was a span of 13 bases. The CDR3 covers 13 residues. Per the germline V gene, CDR1 is SNHLY and CDR2 is FYNNEI. CDR3 residues: CASNRELGETQYF. CDR3 bases: TGTGCCAGCAATCGGGAACTAGGAGAGACCCAGTACTTC.

This clone appeared once. The V gene is TRBV4-1, the J gene TRBJ2-1, with D tentatively TRBD2 (5 bases). This CDR3 has 15 amino acids. The V end lost 0 bases, the J end lost 10 bases, and 16 bases lay between the germline ends. CDR1 is MGHRA and CDR2 is YSYEKL in the germline V gene. This CDR3 is CASSQDPLGGGEQFF. CDR3 bases: TGCGCCAGCAGCCAAGATCCTCTAGGCGGCGGGGAGCAGTTCTTC.

This chain connects TRBV5-8 to TRBJ2-1; 13 bases are a match to TRBD2. J lost 6 bases, V lost 5 bases, and 5 bases had no gene match. Germline V gene lookup returns CDR1 SGHTS and CDR2 YDEGEE. This CDR3 is 15 amino acids long. The CDR3 sequence is CASSYGTSGVNEQFF. CDR3 nucleotide sequence: TGTGCCAGCAGTTATGGGACTAGCGGGGTCAATGAGCAGTTCTTC.

The J gene is TRBJ1-2, the V gene TRBV29-1; no clear D. From germline, CDR1 is SQVTM and CDR2 ANQGSEA. The CDR3 is 14 residues long. Trimming removed 3 bases from V and 8 bases from J, with 19 bases in between. The chain's CDR3 is CSVEAQTPWRGYTF. In DNA, the CDR3 is TGCAGCGTTGAGGCCCAAACCCCTTGGAGGGGCTACACCTTC. The variable domain in full, with the rest retrieved from reference TRBV29-1 and TRBJ1-2, is SAVISQKPSRDICQRGTSLTIQCQVDSQVTMMFWYRQQPGQSLTLIATANQGSEATYESGFVIDKFPISRPNLTFSTLTVSNMSPEDSSIYLCSVEAQTPWRGYTFGSGTRLTVV.

This chain connects TRBV30 to TRBJ1-5; tentatively, D is TRBD1 (5 bases). V lost 1 base, J lost 1 base, and 11 bases lay in between. The CDR3 contains 15 residues. Germline V gene data show CDR1 as GTSNPN and CDR2 as SVGIG (reference sequence). The CDR3 loop is CAWSEGLRSNQPQHF. The DNA of the CDR3 is TGTGCCTGGAGTGAGGGGCTCAGGAGCAATCAGCCCCAGCATTTT.

The chain joins TRBV4-2 to TRBJ2-7; possibly TRBD2 for D (5 bases). V lost 4 bases and J 5 bases, leaving 15 bases between the germline ends. The CDR3 contains 14 residues. Germline loops: CDR1 LGHNA, CDR2 YNFKEQ. The CDR3 loop reads CASSPSGGVNEQYF. The CDR3 region has the DNA TGTGCCAGCAGCCCGAGTGGAGGTGTGAACGAGCAGTACTTC.

The chain joins TRBV5-6 to TRBJ2-7, with 8 nucleotides matching TRBD2. The V gene's germline CDR1 is SGHDT and CDR2 YYEEEE. J was trimmed by 2 bases and V by 1 base; bases with no gene match: 5. The length of the CDR3 is 15 residues. The CDR3 is CASSLYTSGTYEQYF. The DNA of the CDR3 is TGTGCCAGCAGCTTGTATACTAGCGGAACCTACGAGCAGTACTTC.

This clone appeared a few times. This sequence joins TRBV11-2 and TRBJ1-2; D remains unclear. CDR1 is SGHAT and CDR2 is FQNNGV in the germline V gene. V was pared by 5 bases and J by 4 bases, with 11 bases between. This CDR3 has 13 residues. The CDR3 is CASSPARVYGYTF. DNA of the CDR3: TGTGCCAGCAGCCCGGCGAGGGTCTATGGCTACACCTTC.

The rearrangement uses TRBV6-5 and TRBJ2-1; 8 bases fit TRBD2. Germline CDR1 is MNHEY and CDR2 is SVGAGI. V trimming: 6 bases; J trimming: 7 bases; junction bases outside the gene matches: 11. The CDR3 is 15 residues long. The CDR3 bases are TGTGCCAGCAGCCCGATCGGGGGGGCCTTTAATGAGCAGTTCTTC. It encodes CASSPIGGAFNEQFF.

The chain links TRBV14 to TRBJ1-2; D is possibly TRBD1 (6 bases). The CDR3 is 13 residues long. Germline loops: CDR1 SGHDN, CDR2 FVKESK. V lost 2 bases and J lost 7, with 11 bases in between. CDR3 sequence: CASSQNGGPGYTF. Written as DNA, the CDR3 is TGTGCCAGCAGCCAAAACGGGGGGCCTGGCTACACCTTC.

V gene TRBV5-4 combines with J gene TRBJ1-1; D not certain. Germline CDR1 SGHNT, CDR2 YYREEE (reference sequence). V was shortened by 7 bases and J by 7 bases, with 17 bases between the two germline ends. This CDR3 is built from 13 residues. The CDR3 spells CASGLIGTDEAFF. DNA of the CDR3: TGTGCCAGCGGCCTCATAGGTACAGATGAAGCTTTCTTT.

This clone was seen once. The chain combines TRBV7-9 with TRBJ2-3; 12 bases agree with TRBD2. Trimming at V came to 1 base and at J to 4 bases, leaving 3 bases not matched to a gene. The CDR3 totals 16 residues. CDR1 and CDR2 from the germline V gene are SEHNR and FQNEAQ (reference sequence). CDR3 DNA sequence: TGTGCCAGCAGCTTAGGGACTAGCGGGGAGGCAGATACGCAGTATTTT. It translates to CASSLGTSGEADTQYF.

This clone was seen a single time. V gene TRBV6-1 combines with J gene TRBJ2-7; 7 nucleotides align to TRBD1. The CDR3 length is 13 residues. CDR1 is MNHNS and CDR2 is SASEGT in the germline V gene. V dropped 6 bases and J dropped 7; count of bases not matched to a gene: 9. The chain's CDR3 is CASSGTVLWEQYF. CDR3 coding DNA: TGTGCCAGCAGCGGGACAGTCCTCTGGGAGCAGTACTTC.

The genes are TRBV9 and TRBJ2-5, with D possibly being TRBD2 (6 bases). Trimming shortened V by 4 bases and J by 2 bases, and 15 bases separated the two germline ends. The CDR3 runs 15 residues. CDR1 SGDLS and CDR2 YYNGEE come from the germline V gene. The CDR3 reads CASSPGLKGQETQYF. The DNA of the CDR3 is TGTGCCAGCAGCCCGGGACTCAAAGGGCAAGAGACCCAGTACTTC. The variable domain in full, completed from reference TRBV9 and TRBJ2-5, reads DSGVTQTPKHLITATGQRVTLRCSPRSGDLSVYWYQQSLDQGLQFLIQYYNGEERAKGNILERFSAQQFPDLHSELNLSSLELGDSALYFCASSPGLKGQETQYFGPGTRLLVL.

J is TRBJ2-3 and V is TRBV7-2, with 10 bases aligning to TRBD2. The V segment lost 1 base and the J segment 6 bases; nucleotides outside the gene matches: 13. Germline CDR1 is SGHTA and CDR2 is FQGNSA. The CDR3 is 18 residues long. CDR3 sequence reads: CASSLVTLAGALGDTQYF. DNA for the CDR3: TGTGCCAGCAGCTTAGTTACCCTAGCGGGGGCACTGGGGGATACGCAGTATTTT.

This sequence joins TRBV6-5 and TRBJ2-3; TRBD2 aligns across 7 bases. The germline gives CDR1 MNHEY, CDR2 SVGAGI. The CDR3 is made up of 16 amino acids. The trim removed 4 bases at V and 1 base at J, leaving 8 bases unmatched. This CDR3 is CASSSDGLVGTDTQYF. The CDR3 DNA follows: TGTGCCAGCAGTTCCGATGGACTAGTCGGCACAGATACGCAGTATTTT.

The chain employs TRBV9 and TRBJ2-7; tentative D call: TRBD1 (6 bases). The length of the CDR3 is 14 residues. V lost 3 bases to trimming and J lost 0 bases, with 10 bases between them. Germline CDR1 is SGDLS and CDR2 is YYNGEE. The CDR3 sequence: CASSETGSSYEQYF. The CDR3 DNA follows: TGTGCCAGCAGCGAGACAGGAAGCTCCTACGAGCAGTACTTC.